What follows are 29 T cell receptor beta chains derived from one specimen sequenced in a study of cytomegalovirus exposure and HLA in healthy donors. The PCR was carried out with 60 Vbeta primers and 13 Jbeta primers. Using immunoSEQ multiplex PCR, the repertoire was profiled, and TCRdb retains in-frame clones only, with some absent. The sample yields roughly 170,000 clones, more than 70% seen once. Sequenced: PBMCs. The receptors shown here come from a male donor in good health and CMV-seronegative.

The chain recombines TRBV27 with TRBJ2-1; 7 nucleotides match TRBD1. Germline V gene data show CDR1 as MNHEY and CDR2 as SMNVEV (reference sequence). The CDR3 contains 14 residues. Trimming cost V 0 bases and J 8 bases; bases outside gene matches: 4. In nucleotides, the CDR3 is TGTGCCAGCAGTTTATCGGGGACAGCAGATGAGCAGTTCTTC. Translating gives CASSLSGTADEQFF.

This chain joins TRBV19 and TRBJ1-1; D gene ambiguous. CDR3 length equals 14 residues. With 5 bases removed from V and 5 bases from J, the gap between germline ends came to 15 bases. Germline values: CDR1 LNHDA, CDR2 SQIVND (reference sequence). The CDR3 is CASSAGNLRTEAFF. The CDR3 coding sequence is TGTGCCAGTAGTGCGGGCAACCTGCGAACTGAAGCTTTCTTT.

This sequence joins TRBV6-1 and TRBJ2-7, with D perhaps matching TRBD2 (6 bases). The germline V and J ends were trimmed by 0 bases and 10 bases, with 10 bases remaining between them. The CDR3 sequence is 12 residues long. Germline V CDR1 and CDR2: MNHNS, SASEGT. CDR3: CASSEAGGGQYF. DNA of the CDR3: TGTGCCAGCAGTGAAGCGGGAGGTGGCCAGTACTTC.

The rearrangement uses TRBV10-3 and TRBJ2-1, with D possibly TRBD2 on 6 matching bases. The CDR3 is 14 amino acids. With 2 bases removed from V and 6 bases from J, the gap between germline ends came to 11 bases. Germline values: CDR1 ENHRY, CDR2 SYGVKD. CDR3 sequence (DNA): TGTGCCATCAGTGAGGCCGGGACTTCCAATGAGCAGTTCTTC. This gives the protein CAISEAGTSNEQFF.

The J gene is TRBJ2-7, the V gene TRBV28, with 8 bases identical to TRBD1. The CDR3 contains 14 residues. The germline gives CDR1 MDHEN, CDR2 SYDVKM. V was clipped by 6 bases and J by 2 bases; unmatched bases: 6. The DNA for the CDR3 is TGTGCCAGCAGCTCTGGACAGGGAGCCTACGAGCAGTACTTC. It codes for CASSSGQGAYEQYF.

V and J are TRBV5-1 and TRBJ2-5, with a tentative D call TRBD2 (5 bases). This CDR3 has 13 amino acids. The V end lost 4 bases, the J end lost 0 bases, and 7 bases lay between the germline ends. Germline V CDR1 and CDR2: SGHRS, YFSETQ. The CDR3 sequence: CASSPGDQETQYF. Written as DNA, the CDR3 is TGCGCCAGCAGCCCCGGGGACCAAGAGACCCAGTACTTC.

This chain connects TRBV5-5 to TRBJ1-6, with 9 bases lining up with TRBD1. V was pared by 3 bases and J by 7 bases, with 2 bases of the junction left unmatched. The CDR3 is 14 amino acids. In germline, CDR1 is SGHKS, CDR2 YYEKEE (reference sequence). The DNA for the CDR3 is TGTGCCAGCAGCTCGGGACAGGGAAATTCACCCCTCCACTTT. Its translation is CASSSGQGNSPLHF.

The J gene is TRBJ1-1, the V gene TRBV6-1; the D is unclear. The CDR3 totals 12 residues. Germline CDR1 and CDR2: MNHNS and SASEGT. V dropped 5 bases and J dropped 8 bases, with 12 bases sitting between them. The CDR3 bases are TGTGCCAGCAGTACATCTAGGTGGGAAGCTTTCTTT. It yields the protein CASSTSRWEAFF.

V is TRBV27 and J is TRBJ1-1, with a weak D call TRBD1 (5 bases). The germline V gene encodes CDR1 MNHEY and CDR2 SMNVEV (reference sequence). The CDR3 contains 16 residues. Trimming removed 7 bases at V and 0 bases at J, with 18 bases between. The CDR3 sequence: CASTQREGRLNTEAFF. The CDR3 DNA reads as TGTGCCAGCACCCAAAGGGAGGGACGGCTGAACACTGAAGCTTTCTTT.

The chain has TRBV7-8 and TRBJ2-5; TRBD2 agrees at 7 bases. In germline, CDR1 is SGHVS, CDR2 FQNEAQ. The CDR3 covers 15 residues. V shed 4 bases and J 4 bases; nucleotides not matched to a gene: 9. Here the CDR3 DNA reads TGTGCCAGCAGCTCGGACCCCGGGGGGATAGAGACCCAGTACTTC. As protein: CASSSDPGGIETQYF.

The chain joins TRBV6-5 to TRBJ2-1; a weak D match, TRBD1 (5 bases). Trimming took off 2 bases at V and 5 bases at J, with 7 bases between the two ends. The CDR3 covers 13 residues. In germline, CDR1 is MNHEY, CDR2 SVGAGI. This CDR3 reads CASSYGHNNEQFF. In nucleotides, the CDR3 is TGTGCCAGCAGTTACGGACACAACAATGAGCAGTTCTTC.

The chain combines TRBV18 with TRBJ1-5, with D perhaps matching TRBD1 (5 bases). V shed 3 bases and J shed 4 bases, with 13 bases lying between them. The germline CDR1 and CDR2 sequences are KGHSH and LQKENI. The CDR3 contains 15 residues. Written as DNA, the CDR3 is TGTGCCAGCTCACCCGCTGGGGGGTGGAATCAGCCCCAGCATTTT. This gives the protein CASSPAGGWNQPQHF.

The chain is built from TRBV7-3 and TRBJ2-2; the D gene is possibly TRBD2 (5 bases). The V end lost 1 base, the J end lost 1 base, and 7 bases lay between the germline ends. Per the germline V gene, CDR1 is SGHTA and CDR2 is FQGTGA. The CDR3 covers 15 residues. The CDR3 spells CASSLRAGNTGELFF. In nucleotides, the CDR3 is TGTGCCAGCAGCTTAAGGGCGGGGAACACCGGGGAGCTGTTTTTT. Together with reference TRBV7-3 and TRBJ2-2, the CDR3 gives the full variable domain: GAGVSQTPSNKVTEKGKYVELRCDPISGHTALYWYRQSLGQGPEFLIYFQGTGAADDSGLPNDRFFAVRPEGSVSTLKIQRTERGDSAVYLCASSLRAGNTGELFFGEGSRLTVL.

V usage is TRBV4-1 and J usage is TRBJ1-5; 9 nucleotides align to TRBD1. V shed 2 bases, J shed 4 bases, and the junction held 6 bases outside the gene matches. The CDR3 is 16 amino acids. Per the germline V gene, CDR1 is MGHRA and CDR2 is YSYEKL. CDR3 protein: CASSQPDRGGNQPQHF. The CDR3 DNA follows: TGCGCCAGCAGCCAACCGGACAGGGGTGGGAATCAGCCCCAGCATTTT.

The count of this clone is one. The V call is TRBV28, the J call TRBJ2-7; unclear D gene. V was cut by 1 base and J by 2 bases, with 9 bases left in between. The CDR3 is made up of 14 amino acids. Germline V gives CDR1 MDHEN, CDR2 SYDVKM. CDR3 in amino acids: CASSLSNPPYEQYF. The CDR3 bases are TGTGCCAGCAGTTTATCTAATCCCCCCTACGAGCAGTACTTC.

The chain joins TRBV6-6 to TRBJ1-3; TRBD1 aligns across 9 bases. The germline V gene encodes CDR1 MNHNY and CDR2 SVGAGI (reference sequence). The CDR3 covers 14 residues. The V and J ends lost 5 bases and 2 bases, in that order; junction bases with no gene match: 1. As DNA, the CDR3 is TGTGCCAGCAGTACAGGGGGCGCTGGAAACACCATATATTTT. Its protein product is CASSTGGAGNTIYF.

This chain links TRBV7-7 with TRBJ2-3; a possible D gene is TRBD1 (5 bases). Germline lookup yields CDR1 SSHAT and CDR2 FNYEAQ (reference sequence). Trimming cost V 5 bases and J 9 bases, with 18 bases left between them. The CDR3 has 14 amino acids. The CDR3 DNA reads TGTGCCAGCAGCGAATCTGTCGCAGGGCGGACGCAGTATTTT. This gives the protein CASSESVAGRTQYF.

The chain links TRBV5-1 to TRBJ2-7; a weak D match, TRBD2 (5 bases). This CDR3 comprises 16 residues. Germline-derived CDR1 and CDR2 are SGHRS and YFSETQ. V was pared by 1 base and J by 4 bases, with 18 bases between. The DNA for the CDR3 is TGCGCCAGCAGCTTGTATCCTACGCCGGAGGAGTACGAGCAGTACTTC. This encodes CASSLYPTPEEYEQYF.

This rearrangement joins TRBV6-1 to TRBJ2-7; 11 nucleotides match TRBD1. V gave up 0 bases and J gave up 0 bases; unmatched junction bases: 1. CDR1 is MNHNS, CDR2 SASEGT, per germline. This CDR3 comprises 16 residues. CDR3 amino acids: CASSEAGQGGSYEQYF. In DNA form, the CDR3 reads TGTGCCAGCAGTGAAGCGGGACAGGGGGGCTCCTACGAGCAGTACTTC.

This sequence joins TRBV5-1 and TRBJ2-7; 8 nucleotides match TRBD1. V lost 3 bases and J lost 2; bases outside the gene matches: 1. Germline V gene lookup returns CDR1 SGHRS and CDR2 YFSETQ. The CDR3 is 13 residues long. Written as DNA, the CDR3 is TGCGCCAGCAGCTGGGACAGGACCTACGAGCAGTACTTC. Translating gives CASSWDRTYEQYF.

This clone was recorded only once. The V call is TRBV7-2, the J call TRBJ1-1; 10 bases match TRBD1. The trim removed 7 bases at V and 4 bases at J, leaving 6 bases unmatched. This CDR3 region has 14 residues. Per germline, CDR1 SGHTA and CDR2 FQGNSA. CDR3 protein: CASTRDRGGTEAFF. The CDR3 DNA sequence: TGTGCCAGCACCAGGGACAGGGGAGGCACTGAAGCTTTCTTT. The entire variable domain, with the rest obtained from reference TRBV7-2 and TRBJ1-1, is as follows: GAGVSQSPSNKVTEKGKDVELRCDPISGHTALYWYRQSLGQGLEFLIYFQGNSAPDKSGLPSDRFSAERTGGSVSTLTIQRTQQEDSAVYLCASTRDRGGTEAFFGQGTRLTVV.

The chain employs TRBV2 and TRBJ2-5; D is ambiguous. Germline V lookup: CDR1 SNHLY, CDR2 FYNNEI. Trimming stripped 7 bases from V and 5 bases from J, with 8 bases between. The CDR3 is 11 amino acids. The CDR3 region has the DNA TGTGCCAGCACCGGTGTGGAGACCCAGTACTTC. This translates into CASTGVETQYF.

V and J are TRBV7-2 and TRBJ2-1, with D tentatively TRBD2 (6 bases). The germline gives CDR1 SGHTA, CDR2 FQGNSA. V was trimmed by 1 base and J by 9 bases, leaving 19 bases between them. The CDR3 loop spans 16 amino acids. For the CDR3, the DNA is TGTGCCAGCAGCTTAGAATTAATGCGGGGACGGGCTGAGCAGTTCTTC. Translation gives CASSLELMRGRAEQFF.

V is TRBV6-1 and J is TRBJ2-3; maybe TRBD2 (5 bases). The CDR3 sequence is 15 residues long. The V and J ends lost 1 base and 3 bases respectively, with 11 bases between them. In germline, CDR1 is MNHNS, CDR2 SASEGT. In DNA, the CDR3 is TGTGCCAGCAGTGAAGGCTCGAGAGGGACAGATACGCAGTATTTT. It specifies CASSEGSRGTDTQYF.

This clone is a singleton in its sample. The chain combines TRBV10-3 with TRBJ1-2; TRBD1 agrees at 8 bases. Trimming at V came to 0 bases and at J to 6 bases, leaving 9 bases not matched to a gene. CDR3 length: 16 residues. Germline V lookup: CDR1 ENHRY, CDR2 SYGVKD. CDR3 coding DNA: TGTGCCATCAGTGAGTCCGGGACAGGCGAAATCCATGGCTACACCTTC. Its translation: CAISESGTGEIHGYTF.

The rearrangement joins TRBV7-2 to TRBJ2-3; 9 nucleotides agree with TRBD2. Per the germline V gene, CDR1 is SGHTA and CDR2 is FQGNSA. The CDR3 consists of 18 residues. V lost 0 bases and J lost 1; bases outside the gene matches: 8. CDR3 sequence: CASSLAAGGLIGTDTQYF. The CDR3 DNA is TGTGCCAGCAGCTTAGCTGCGGGAGGGTTGATAGGCACAGATACGCAGTATTTT.

This clone turned up a few times. This sample includes further DNA sequences coding for the same CDR3. The rearrangement joins TRBV28 to TRBJ1-2, with D hard to call. The CDR3 has 12 residues. Germline V gene sequence: CDR1 MDHEN, CDR2 SYDVKM. Trimming took off 3 bases at V and 5 bases at J, with 7 bases between the two ends. The CDR3 DNA reads as TGTGCCAGCAGTTTGGGAGGGTATGGCTACACCTTC. This gives the protein CASSLGGYGYTF.

The chain has TRBV18 and TRBJ2-1; 8 nucleotides agree with TRBD2. Per the germline V gene, CDR1 is KGHSH and CDR2 is LQKENI. The CDR3 contains 14 residues. The V segment lost 2 bases and the J segment 9 bases; nucleotides outside the gene matches: 6. For the CDR3, the DNA is TGTGCCAGCTCACCAGGGACTAGTCAGCCTGAGCAGTTCTTC. Translated, it gives CASSPGTSQPEQFF.

The J gene is TRBJ2-7, the V gene TRBV6-1; no firm D call. The CDR3 loop spans 15 amino acids. Germline V gene data show CDR1 as MNHNS and CDR2 as SASEGT. V dropped 2 bases and J dropped 2 bases, with 13 bases sitting between them. This chain's CDR3 is CASSEFPESAYEQYF. CDR3 coding DNA: TGTGCCAGCAGTGAATTCCCGGAGTCAGCCTACGAGCAGTACTTC.